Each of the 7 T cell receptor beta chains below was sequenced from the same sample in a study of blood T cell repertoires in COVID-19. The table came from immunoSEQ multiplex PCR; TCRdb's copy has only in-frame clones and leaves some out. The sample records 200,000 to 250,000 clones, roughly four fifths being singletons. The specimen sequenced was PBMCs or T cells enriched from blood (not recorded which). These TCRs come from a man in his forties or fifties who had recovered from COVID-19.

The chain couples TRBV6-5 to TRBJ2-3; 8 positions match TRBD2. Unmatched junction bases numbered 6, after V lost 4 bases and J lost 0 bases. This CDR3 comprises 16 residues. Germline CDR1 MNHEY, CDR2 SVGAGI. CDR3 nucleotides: TGTGCCAGCAGTTTCATAGCGGGGACTAGCACAGATACGCAGTATTTT. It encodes CASSFIAGTSTDTQYF.

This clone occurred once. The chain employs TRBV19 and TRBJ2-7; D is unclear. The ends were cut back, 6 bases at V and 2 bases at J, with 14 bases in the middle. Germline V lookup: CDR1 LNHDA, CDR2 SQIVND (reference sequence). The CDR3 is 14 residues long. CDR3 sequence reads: CASSQHDITYEQYF. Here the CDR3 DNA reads TGTGCCAGTAGCCAACACGATATTACCTACGAGCAGTACTTC.

The CDR3 bases are TGTGCCAGCAGCGCCAGGGACAGGGGTAGCTACACCTTC. Its protein is CASSARDRGSYTF. The genes are TRBV9 and TRBJ1-2; 10 bases map to TRBD1. The CDR3 loop spans 13 amino acids. Germline assignment: CDR1 SGDLS and CDR2 YYNGEE. With V trimmed by 3 bases and J by 9 bases, 5 bases remained unmatched.

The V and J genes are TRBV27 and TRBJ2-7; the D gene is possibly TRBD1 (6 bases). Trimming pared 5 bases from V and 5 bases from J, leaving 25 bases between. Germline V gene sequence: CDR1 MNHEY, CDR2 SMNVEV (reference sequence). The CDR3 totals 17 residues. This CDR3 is CASSHSLTTGKNDEQYF. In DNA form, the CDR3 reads TGTGCCAGCAGTCACTCCCTCACGACAGGAAAAAATGACGAGCAGTACTTC.

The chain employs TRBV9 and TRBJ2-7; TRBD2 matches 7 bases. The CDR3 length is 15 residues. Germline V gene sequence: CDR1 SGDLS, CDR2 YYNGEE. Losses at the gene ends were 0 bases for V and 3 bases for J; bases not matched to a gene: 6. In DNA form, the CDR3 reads TGTGCCAGCAGCGTAGCTGGGGAGGGCCGCTACGAGCAGTACTTC. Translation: CASSVAGEGRYEQYF.

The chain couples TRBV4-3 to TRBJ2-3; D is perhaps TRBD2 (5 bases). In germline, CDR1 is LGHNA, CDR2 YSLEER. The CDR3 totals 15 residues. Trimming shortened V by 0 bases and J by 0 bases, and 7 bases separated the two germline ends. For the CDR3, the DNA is TGCGCCAGCAGCCAAGAGGACTTCAGCACAGATACGCAGTATTTT. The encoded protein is CASSQEDFSTDTQYF.

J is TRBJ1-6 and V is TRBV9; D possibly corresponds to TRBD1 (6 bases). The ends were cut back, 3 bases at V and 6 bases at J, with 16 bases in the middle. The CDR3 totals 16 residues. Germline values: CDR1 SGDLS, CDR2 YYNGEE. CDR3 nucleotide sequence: TGTGCCAGCAGCGCCTTGGGGGGGGCTCTTAATTCACCCCTCCACTTT. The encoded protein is CASSALGGALNSPLHF.